The 17 T cell receptor beta chains in this list originate from one sample, sequenced in a study of identical twins. MiXCR, applied by TCRdb to the 5' RACE reads, yields one record per CDR3 protein. Here the sample spans about 660,000 distinct CDR3 sequences, 8.5% to 9.5% being singletons. This sample was also put to use in a study of yellow fever vaccine responses in identical twins.

Sequenced material: PBMCs. Every receptor here comes from a woman under 30 in good health.

This clonotype came up many times. V usage is TRBV7-9 and J usage is TRBJ2-7; 9 bases agree with TRBD2. J gave up 9 bases and V 5 bases, and 5 bases lay outside the gene matches. The length of the CDR3 is 12 residues. Germline V gene lookup returns CDR1 SEHNR and CDR2 FQNEAQ (reference sequence). This CDR3 reads CASSQETSGQYF. DNA of the CDR3: TGTGCCAGCAGCCAAGAGACTAGCGGGCAGTACTTC.

This clonotype showed up just a few times. J is TRBJ2-3 and V is TRBV7-8; D possibly corresponds to TRBD2 (6 bases). Trimming cost V 1 base and J 2 bases, with 19 bases left between them. The CDR3 is 18 residues long. CDR1 and CDR2 from the germline V gene are SGHVS and FQNEAQ. The CDR3 nucleotides read TGTGCCAGCAGCTTAGGACGATTCGGAGGGTCCGTCACAGATACGCAGTATTTT. Its protein is CASSLGRFGGSVTDTQYF.

This clonotype has just a few counts. The rearrangement links TRBV4-1 to TRBJ2-7; 7 positions match TRBD2. Germline trimming cut 5 bases from V and 2 bases from J; bases unmatched to any gene: 9. This CDR3 region has 15 residues. CDR1 and CDR2 from the germline V gene are MGHRA and YSYEKL. In DNA form, the CDR3 reads TGCGCCAGCAGCGAACTGGGGGAGGGTGCCTACGAGCAGTACTTC. Its translation: CASSELGEGAYEQYF.

This clonotype occurred many times. The V and J genes are TRBV5-1 and TRBJ2-1; TRBD1 matches at 10 bases. Germline V lookup: CDR1 SGHRS, CDR2 YFSETQ. V was pared by 6 bases and J by 2 bases, with 5 bases of the junction left unmatched. This CDR3 comprises 15 residues. The CDR3 is CASTIGQGAYNEQFF. The CDR3 coding sequence is TGCGCCAGCACAATTGGACAGGGGGCCTACAATGAGCAGTTCTTC.

This clonotype was observed many times. The chain links TRBV29-1 to TRBJ2-1; TRBD2 agrees at 8 bases. This CDR3 contains 15 residues. The J segment lost 8 bases and the V segment lost 3 bases, leaving 12 bases of the junction unmatched. CDR1 and CDR2 from the germline V gene are SQVTM and ANQGSEA. The CDR3 region is CSVDGGLAGGDEQFF. The CDR3, as DNA: TGCAGCGTTGATGGTGGGCTAGCGGGTGGGGATGAGCAGTTCTTC.

This clonotype was detected only a few times. The chain employs TRBV6-1 and TRBJ2-1; 7 nucleotides agree with TRBD2. The CDR3 is 15 amino acids. The trim removed 6 bases at V and 9 bases at J, leaving 14 bases unmatched. Germline values: CDR1 MNHNS, CDR2 SASEGT. DNA for the CDR3: TGTGCCAGCAGCAGGTGGGGGGGGGGTCGTGGTGAGCAGTTCTTC. As protein: CASSRWGGGRGEQFF.

This clonotype appeared a few times. This chain connects TRBV6-2 or TRBV6-3 to TRBJ2-7, with a tentative D call TRBD1 (6 bases). Germline lookup yields CDR1 MNHEY and CDR2 SVGEGT. The V end was cut by 8 bases, the J end by 3 bases, with 17 bases between. The CDR3 is 14 amino acids. The CDR3 sequence is CASSDSLQLYEQYF. CDR3 bases: TGTGCCAGCTCGGACAGTTTACAACTCTACGAGCAGTACTTC.

This clonotype showed up just a few times. The genes are TRBV28 and TRBJ2-5; D unresolved. The CDR3 is 14 residues long. The V and J ends lost 4 bases and 3 bases respectively, with 12 bases between them. From germline, CDR1 is MDHEN and CDR2 SYDVKM. The CDR3 reads CASSSPYHKETQYF. The CDR3 region has the DNA TGTGCCAGCAGTTCACCATACCACAAAGAGACCCAGTACTTC. Variable domain in full (rest from reference TRBV28 and TRBJ2-5): DVKVTQSSRYLVKRTGEKVFLECVQDMDHENMFWYRQDPGLGLRLIYFSYDVKMKEKGDIPEGYSVSREKKERFSLILESASTNQTSMYLCASSSPYHKETQYFGPGTRLLVL.

This clonotype was recorded many times. The chain couples TRBV24-1 to TRBJ2-7, with 13 bases fitting TRBD2. V lost 9 bases to trimming and J lost 0 bases; unmatched junction nucleotides: 7. Per the germline V gene, CDR1 is KGHDR and CDR2 is SFDVKD. The CDR3 contains 16 residues. CDR3 DNA: TGTGCCACCTGGGGACTAGCGGGGCTCAGCTCCTACGAGCAGTACTTC. Its translation is CATWGLAGLSSYEQYF.

This clonotype was seen more than once but under ten times. V and J are TRBV11-3 and TRBJ2-3; 9 positions match TRBD1. CDR1 SGHNT and CDR2 YENEEA come from the germline V gene. V shed 5 bases, J shed 3 bases, and the junction held 6 bases outside the gene matches. The CDR3 covers 15 residues. As DNA, the CDR3 is TGTGCCAGCAGCCCATTAGGACAGGGGACAGATACGCAGTATTTT. Protein sequence: CASSPLGQGTDTQYF.

In this sample, this clonotype turned up many times. Written as DNA, the CDR3 is TGCGCCAGCAGCTTATCAACTGAGCAGTTCTTC. Its translation is CASSLSTEQFF. The gene calls are TRBV5-1 and TRBJ2-1; D gene ambiguous. This CDR3 region has 11 residues. Germline CDR1 and CDR2: SGHRS and YFSETQ. Trimming stripped 2 bases from V and 9 bases from J, with 6 bases between.

This clonotype was counted a few times. The chain recombines TRBV9 with TRBJ2-7; TRBD1 might be the D (6 bases). V was shortened by 3 bases and J by 3 bases, with 10 bases between the two germline ends. This CDR3 spans 13 amino acids. The germline gives CDR1 SGDLS, CDR2 YYNGEE. The CDR3 is CASSAPDSYEQYF. Here the CDR3 DNA reads TGTGCCAGCAGCGCTCCGGACAGCTACGAGCAGTACTTC.

At least ten counts were recorded for this clonotype. The chain links TRBV3-1 to TRBJ1-5, with D tentatively TRBD1 (5 bases). Trimming took off 0 bases at V and 7 bases at J, with 7 bases between the two ends. The CDR3 has 13 residues. Germline loops: CDR1 LGHDT, CDR2 YNNKEL (reference sequence). The CDR3 DNA reads TGTGCCAGCAGCCAAGATCGGGGGCAGCCCCAGCATTTT. Translation gives CASSQDRGQPQHF.

This clonotype was counted only a few times. The V gene is TRBV20-1, the J gene TRBJ2-1, with 7 positions matching TRBD1. The germline CDR1 and CDR2 sequences are DFQATT and SNEGSKA (reference sequence). V shed 2 bases and J 5 bases; nucleotides not matched to a gene: 6. The CDR3 spans 14 residues. CDR3 nucleotides: TGCAGTGCTAGAAGGGACAGCATTCACAATGAGCAGTTCTTC. Translation gives CSARRDSIHNEQFF.

The gene calls are TRBV28 and TRBJ2-5, with TRBD2 as a possible D gene (6 bases). CDR3 size: 15 residues. Germline lookup yields CDR1 MDHEN and CDR2 SYDVKM. The V gene lost 4 bases and the J gene lost 0 bases, with 12 bases spanning the gap. CDR3 nucleotide sequence: TGTGCCAGCAGTTGGCGGCTAGCGTACCAAGAGACCCAGTACTTC. Its translation is CASSWRLAYQETQYF. The variable domain in full, with the rest retrieved from reference TRBV28 and TRBJ2-5, is DVKVTQSSRYLVKRTGEKVFLECVQDMDHENMFWYRQDPGLGLRLIYFSYDVKMKEKGDIPEGYSVSREKKERFSLILESASTNQTSMYLCASSWRLAYQETQYFGPGTRLLVL.

This clonotype was found many times. V gene TRBV6-2 or TRBV6-3 combines with J gene TRBJ2-1; 7 bases fit TRBD2. The CDR3 runs to 17 residues. The germline gives CDR1 MNHEY, CDR2 SVGEGT. Trimming at V came to 4 bases and at J to 8 bases, leaving 17 bases not matched to a gene. CDR3 nucleotides: TGTGCCAGCAGTTTCTACTCTAGTGGCGGGAGTATCGATGAGCAGTTCTTC. Residues: CASSFYSSGGSIDEQFF.

V is TRBV29-1 and J is TRBJ2-7; D possibly uses TRBD1 or TRBD2 (5 bases each). V gave up 8 bases and J gave up 0 bases, with 11 bases separating them. The CDR3 extends over 12 amino acids. The germline V gene has CDR1 SQVTM and CDR2 ANQGSEA. DNA for the CDR3: TGCAGCATTGGGGACGGCTCCTACGAGCAGTACTTC. This encodes CSIGDGSYEQYF.